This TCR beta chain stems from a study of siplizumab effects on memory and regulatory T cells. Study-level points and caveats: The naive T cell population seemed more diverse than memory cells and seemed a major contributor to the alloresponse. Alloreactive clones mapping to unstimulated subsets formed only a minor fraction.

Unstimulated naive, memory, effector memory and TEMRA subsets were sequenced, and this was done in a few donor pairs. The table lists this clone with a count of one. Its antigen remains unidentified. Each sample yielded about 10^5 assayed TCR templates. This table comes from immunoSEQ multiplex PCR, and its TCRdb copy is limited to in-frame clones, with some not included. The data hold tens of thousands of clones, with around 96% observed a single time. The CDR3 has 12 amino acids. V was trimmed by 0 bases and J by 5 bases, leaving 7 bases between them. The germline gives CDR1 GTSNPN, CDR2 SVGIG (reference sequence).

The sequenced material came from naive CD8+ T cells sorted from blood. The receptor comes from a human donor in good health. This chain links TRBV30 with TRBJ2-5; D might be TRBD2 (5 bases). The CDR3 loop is CAWSVLGETQYF. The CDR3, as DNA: TGTGCCTGGAGTGTACTAGGGGAGACCCAGTACTTC.